This passage covers 26 T cell receptor beta chains from one sample sequenced in a study of shared clonotypes between healthy human individuals. Sequencing was performed with immunoSEQ multiplex PCR; in TCRdb, only in-frame clones are kept and a portion is missing. Altogether about 490,000 clones are present, around four fifths being singletons, with the ten largest covering around 12%. The sample comprised PBMCs. Source of these receptors: a woman in her forties in good health. Some clones in this sample may be carry-over from other donors' samples.

In the case of this clone: With a far larger clone one base away, a read error is the likely cause. The chain carries TRBV10-2 and TRBJ2-1, with D hard to call. The CDR3 runs 15 residues. The germline V gene has CDR1 WSHSY and CDR2 SAAADI. CDR3 sequence: CASSEYGLPLNEPFF. The CDR3 DNA reads as TGCGCCAGCAGTGAGTATGGCTTGCCCCTCAATGAGCCGTTCTTC.

The genes are TRBV7-2 and TRBJ2-7; D perhaps matches TRBD1 (6 bases). CDR1 is SGHTA, CDR2 FQGNSA, per germline. CDR3 length: 15 amino acids. V lost 0 bases and J 2 bases, leaving 11 bases between the germline ends. CDR3 sequence (DNA): TGTGCCAGCAGCTTAGCCTTGACAGGCACCTACGAGCAGTACTTC. Translating gives CASSLALTGTYEQYF.

Concerning this clone: The same CDR3 arises from other DNA sequences in this sample as well. The chain recombines TRBV28 with TRBJ2-3, with D unresolved. The CDR3 is 13 amino acids. The V and J ends lost 6 bases and 0 bases respectively, with 7 bases between them. CDR1 is MDHEN and CDR2 is SYDVKM in the germline V gene. CDR3 amino acids: CASSGPSTDTQYF. CDR3 coding DNA: TGTGCCAGCAGCGGCCCCAGCACAGATACGCAGTATTTT.

This clone occurred once. The chain recombines TRBV7-9 with TRBJ2-7, with 7 bases identical to TRBD2. Germline CDR1 SEHNR, CDR2 FQNEAQ (reference sequence). CDR3 length: 14 residues. J gave up 4 bases and V 3 bases, and 6 bases lay outside the gene matches. CDR3 DNA sequence: TGTGCCAGCAGCTTGCTCGCGGGAGTGTACGAGCAGTACTTC. Its protein product is CASSLLAGVYEQYF.

The V and J genes are TRBV30 and TRBJ2-5, with 11 bases identical to TRBD1. The CDR3 has 20 residues. The germline V gene has CDR1 GTSNPN and CDR2 SVGIG (reference sequence). V gave up 2 bases and J gave up 11 bases; unmatched junction bases: 28. CDR3 loop: CAWSSTRTGGLAADVKEQYF. The CDR3 region has the DNA TGTGCCTGGAGTTCCACCCGGACAGGGGGCTTAGCGGCCGACGTTAAAGAGCAGTACTTC.

The chain recombines TRBV11-3 with TRBJ2-2; 9 bases align to TRBD2. Germline trimming cut 6 bases from V and 5 bases from J; bases unmatched to any gene: 7. This CDR3 region has 15 residues. Germline V CDR1 and CDR2: SGHNT, YENEEA. For the CDR3, the DNA is TGTGCCAGCAGTCCCGTAGCGGGAGTTACCGGGGAGCTGTTTTTT. This sequence encodes CASSPVAGVTGELFF. Supplemented by reference TRBV11-3 and TRBJ2-2, the full variable domain reads EAGVVQSPRYKIIEKKQPVAFWCNPISGHNTLYWYLQNLGQGPELLIRYENEEAVDDSQLPKDRFSAERLKGVDSTLKIQPAELGDSAVYLCASSPVAGVTGELFFGEGSRLTVL.

V usage is TRBV6-5 and J usage is TRBJ1-2, with D perhaps matching TRBD1 (5 bases). The germline CDR1 and CDR2 sequences are MNHEY and SVGAGI. The CDR3 length is 14 residues. With 0 bases removed from V and 3 bases from J, the gap between germline ends came to 8 bases. CDR3 in amino acids: CASSYSGRDYGYTF. CDR3 in DNA: TGTGCCAGCAGTTACTCCGGCAGGGACTATGGCTACACCTTC.

The V gene is TRBV19, the J gene TRBJ2-1; D may be TRBD1 or TRBD2 (5 bases each). The germline V and J ends were trimmed by 3 bases and 7 bases, with 7 bases remaining between them. This CDR3 comprises 12 residues. Germline V gene lookup returns CDR1 LNHDA and CDR2 SQIVND (reference sequence). CDR3 DNA sequence: TGTGCCAGTAGTATTGAGGGGAATGAGCAGTTCTTC. It is translated as CASSIEGNEQFF.

A remark on this clone: A far bigger clonotype differs at one base, so this is likely a read error. This chain uses TRBV2 with TRBJ2-5; D is unresolved. The V and J ends lost 7 bases and 5 bases respectively, with 17 bases between them. CDR1 is SNHLY and CDR2 is FYNNEI in the germline V gene. This CDR3 spans 14 amino acids. The CDR3 DNA is TGTGCCAGCATGGGCCCCCCCCGCTCGGAGACCCAGTACTTC. Encoded protein: CASMGPPRSETQYF.

As for this clone: Other DNA variants within this sample encode the same CDR3. The chain joins TRBV7-6 to TRBJ1-1; a weak D match, TRBD1 (5 bases). The V end lost 5 bases, the J end lost 5 bases, and 12 bases lay between the germline ends. This CDR3 is built from 13 residues. The germline V gene encodes CDR1 SGHVS and CDR2 FNYEAQ. As DNA, the CDR3 is TGTGCCAGCAGCCTCCAGGGAGGAACTGAAGCTTTCTTT. Its protein product is CASSLQGGTEAFF.

This clone was seen only once. The chain recombines TRBV7-2 with TRBJ2-3, with D possibly called TRBD1 or TRBD2 (5 bases each). The CDR3 loop spans 17 amino acids. Germline loops: CDR1 SGHTA, CDR2 FQGNSA. Trimming pared 0 bases from V and 2 bases from J, leaving 15 bases between. The CDR3 region is CASSLAGRTRDTDTQYF. CDR3 sequence (DNA): TGTGCCAGCAGCTTAGCGGGGCGGACTCGGGACACAGATACGCAGTATTTT.

The chain recombines TRBV7-8 with TRBJ2-6; D ambiguous. CDR3 length equals 17 residues. The germline V gene encodes CDR1 SGHVS and CDR2 FQNEAQ. V was clipped by 2 bases and J by 0 bases, with 11 bases between them. The DNA for the CDR3 is TGTGCCAGCAGCTTACTCCAGGCCAGCTCTGGGGCCAACGTCCTGACTTTC. This codes for CASSLLQASSGANVLTF.

Note on this clone: One end of the junction is discordant with germline, which a read error may explain. The chain carries TRBV6-1 and TRBJ2-7; possibly TRBD2 for D (6 bases). This CDR3 has 15 amino acids. Germline assignment: CDR1 MNHNS and CDR2 SASEGT. The CDR3 DNA reads TGTGCCAGCAGGGAAGTAGCGGCCAGCTCCTACGAGCAGTACTTC. Residues: CASREVAASSYEQYF.

The CDR3 bases are TGTGCCAGCAGTTCAGGACAGGGGGAACGAGAGACCCAGTACTTC. It yields the protein CASSSGQGERETQYF. The rearrangement uses TRBV6-5 and TRBJ2-5; 10 bases agree with TRBD1. V was clipped by 4 bases and J by 4 bases; unmatched bases: 6. The germline V gene has CDR1 MNHEY and CDR2 SVGAGI. The CDR3 is made up of 15 amino acids.

CDR3 nucleotide sequence: TGTGCCAGCAGCCCTTATGAGGGCGCCTACACTGAAGCTTTCTTT. Translation: CASSPYEGAYTEAFF. V usage is TRBV7-9 and J usage is TRBJ1-1; D remains ambiguous. V was clipped by 5 bases and J by 3 bases, with 16 bases between them. The CDR3 spans 15 residues. Germline CDR1 reads SEHNR; CDR2 reads FQNEAQ (reference sequence).

V and J are TRBV28 and TRBJ2-7; 8 positions agree with TRBD1. The germline gives CDR1 MDHEN, CDR2 SYDVKM. The ends lost 8 bases at V and 8 bases at J; junction bases unmatched: 14. The CDR3 contains 14 residues. CDR3 in DNA: TGTGCCAGCTACGGACAGGGACACACCACCAAGCAGTACTTC. It specifies CASYGQGHTTKQYF. The complete variable domain, with remaining parts taken from reference TRBV28 and TRBJ2-7, reads DVKVTQSSRYLVKRTGEKVFLECVQDMDHENMFWYRQDPGLGLRLIYFSYDVKMKEKGDIPEGYSVSREKKERFSLILESASTNQTSMYLCASYGQGHTTKQYFGPGTRLTVT.

The chain has TRBV6-4 and TRBJ2-1; 10 bases agree with TRBD2. The germline V gene encodes CDR1 MRHNA and CDR2 SNTAGT. Unmatched junction bases numbered 8, after V lost 6 bases and J lost 6 bases. This CDR3 has 15 amino acids. The CDR3 spells CASSTLAGVSNEQFF. As DNA, the CDR3 is TGTGCCAGCAGCACCCTAGCGGGAGTAAGCAATGAGCAGTTCTTC.

The chain joins TRBV28 to TRBJ2-7; D not certain. This CDR3 has 15 residues. V was trimmed by 6 bases and J by 6 bases, leaving 21 bases between them. Germline V CDR1 and CDR2: MDHEN, SYDVKM. The CDR3 spells CASSPLLLRPSEQYF. The CDR3 region has the DNA TGTGCCAGCAGCCCGCTACTCTTACGACCTTCCGAGCAGTACTTC. Together with reference TRBV28 and TRBJ2-7, the CDR3 gives the full variable domain: DVKVTQSSRYLVKRTGEKVFLECVQDMDHENMFWYRQDPGLGLRLIYFSYDVKMKEKGDIPEGYSVSREKKERFSLILESASTNQTSMYLCASSPLLLRPSEQYFGPGTRLTVT.

The chain carries TRBV30 and TRBJ2-1, with D tentatively TRBD1 (7 bases). V lost 1 base, J lost 15 bases, and 13 bases lay in between. Germline V gene lookup returns CDR1 GTSNPN and CDR2 SVGIG (reference sequence). The CDR3 is 11 amino acids. In DNA form, the CDR3 reads TGTGCCTGGAGTGCCCAGGGGGGTGGGTTCTTC. Protein: CAWSAQGGGFF.

The chain links TRBV2 to TRBJ2-3; TRBD1 matches 8 bases. The germline gives CDR1 SNHLY, CDR2 FYNNEI. Trimming at V came to 7 bases and at J to 5 bases, leaving 5 bases not matched to a gene. CDR3 length: 13 amino acids. CDR3 coding DNA: TGTGCCAGCATGGGCAGGGGGCTAGATACGCAGTATTTT. Translating it yields CASMGRGLDTQYF.

The rearrangement links TRBV30 to TRBJ2-1; D not resolved. The germline V gene has CDR1 GTSNPN and CDR2 SVGIG (reference sequence). V dropped 1 base and J dropped 13 bases, with 11 bases sitting between them. The length of the CDR3 is 11 residues. In DNA, the CDR3 is TGTGCCTGGAGTGGGATGACCTACCAGTTCTTC. This gives the protein CAWSGMTYQFF.

The CDR3 DNA follows: TGTGCCAGCAGTGACCGGACAGGCGTCGCTTTCTTT. Its protein is CASSDRTGVAFF. The chain has TRBV6-4 and TRBJ1-1, with TRBD1 matching over 7 bases. The CDR3 totals 12 residues. V was clipped by 2 bases and J by 11 bases; unmatched bases: 5. Germline CDR1 and CDR2: MRHNA and SNTAGT.

This clone was observed once. V usage is TRBV11-3 and J usage is TRBJ2-1, with D possibly TRBD2 on 5 matching bases. This CDR3 has 14 amino acids. Germline loops: CDR1 SGHNT, CDR2 YENEEA. V was clipped by 6 bases and J by 0 bases, with 9 bases between them. As DNA, the CDR3 is TGTGCCAGCAGTCCGGGGAGCTCCTACAATGAGCAGTTCTTC. Translating gives CASSPGSSYNEQFF.

In regard to this clone: This may be a read error, as it is one base from a much larger clone. The sample carries other DNA sequences with the same CDR3. V is TRBV30 and J is TRBJ2-3; 7 positions match TRBD2. The CDR3 extends over 12 amino acids. Germline V gives CDR1 GTSNPN, CDR2 SVGIG (reference sequence). The CDR3 protein is CASGISTDTQYF. In DNA form, the CDR3 reads TGTGCCAGCGGGATTAGCACAGATACGCAGTACTTT.

This clone showed up just once. This rearrangement joins TRBV28 to TRBJ2-2, with 9 bases that match TRBD2. In germline, CDR1 is MDHEN, CDR2 SYDVKM. The CDR3 consists of 13 residues. The CDR3 bases are TGTGCTGCTAGCGGGGCGACCACCGGGGAGCTGTTTTTT. This encodes CAASGATTGELFF.

Turning to this clone: Other DNA sequences within the sample encode an identical CDR3. V is TRBV19 and J is TRBJ1-1; 7 bases are a match to TRBD1. The V and J ends lost 5 bases and 5 bases, in that order; junction bases with no gene match: 8. The CDR3 length is 14 residues. CDR1 LNHDA and CDR2 SQIVND come from the germline V gene (reference sequence). CDR3: CASSARQGWTEAFF. The DNA of the CDR3 is TGTGCCAGTAGTGCCCGACAGGGTTGGACTGAAGCTTTCTTT.